The entry below describes one TCR beta chain. Study processing details: Amplified reference gene primers provided the basis for estimating nucleated cell counts. Measured with immunoSEQ multiplex PCR; TCRdb has only the in-frame clones, and not every one. V and J calls and clone size come straight from that table; D and trimming were deduced from the DNA. The sample lists some 230,000 clones; approximately 83% were seen once. This entry comes from a study of blood T cell repertoires in COVID-19. Study background: Sites in the United States, Italy and Spain provided acute and convalescent COVID-19 samples. Sample material is recorded as cDNA or gDNA derived from T cells, B-cell-depleted T cells, or PBMCs.

The germline gives CDR1 WSHSY, CDR2 SAAADI. V shed 8 bases, J shed 3 bases, and the junction held 6 bases outside the gene matches. This CDR3 spans 15 amino acids. The rearrangement joins TRBV10-2 to TRBJ2-7; 14 nucleotides agree with TRBD2. The source material was peripheral blood. The origin of this receptor is a woman younger than 45 who had recovered from COVID-19. DNA of the CDR3: TGCGCCAGCTGCTGGACTAGCGGGGGGAACTACGAGCAGTACTTC. It yields the protein CASCWTSGGNYEQYF.